This TCR beta chain was captured by sequencing in a study of identical twins (TCRdb year 2016). At the level of the whole study: TCR alpha and beta repertoires from monozygotic twins, unrelated adults of various ages and cord blood were deep-sequenced to test whether fetal clonotypes persist. To rule out contamination, replicate twin experiments were performed at different times with different library preparation protocols. Summary of the overall study and its limitations: Zero-insertion analyses could be partly confounded by invariant T cells such as MAIT and iNKT, although diverse VJ usage argued against such confounding for most clonotypes. Fewer insertions were carried by abundant cord blood beta clonotypes, a similar but weaker trend appeared in young adult naive repertoires, and no such trend appeared in memory repertoires. Because the same donors could not be followed over many years, the conclusions depended on cross-sectional statistical analysis. Out-of-frame TCR alpha sharing in monozygotic twins was systematically underestimated by recombination models, whereas sharing between unrelated individuals was in agreement with the recombination models. Excess twin sharing in beta out-of-frame sequences was weaker because fewer shared sequences lowered the signal-to-noise ratio. Compared with coincidental sharing between unrelated individuals, out-of-frame TCR alpha sequences shared between twins had an excess of sequences with low generation probability.

The library came from 5' RACE. Instrument on record: Illumina HiSeq 2000. Template switching added a universal primer binding site, and the final cDNA carried a unique molecular identifier that allowed TCR cDNA molecules to be counted accurately. First-strand cDNA for TCR alpha and beta chains was synthesized from specific primers in the conserved constant-segment region. To control for contamination, every cDNA library carried two barcodes: a SMART-Mk sample barcode plus Illumina barcodes. TruSeq adapter sequences along with Illumina sample barcodes were introduced in two successive PCR steps. The TCR alpha and beta cDNA libraries were sequenced on the Illumina HiSeq platform using custom primers. The authors processed their data as follows. Raw reads were processed with MiGEC to extract unique molecular identifiers, and MiXCR was used to determine CDR3 positions. For each individual, recombination models were inferred using an EM algorithm with the repgenHMM and IGoR tools. The tcR package in R was used for shared clonotype analysis, with sharing normalized by the product of cloneset sizes. Out-of-frame nonproductive sequences were analyzed to study raw recombination free of thymic and clonal selection effects. Clones were called with MiXCR by TCRdb after fastp trimmed the public reads at Q25, and only in-frame beta chains were retained. Rows with a matching CDR3 protein are joined into one entry that keeps the most common DNA and genes. These V and J calls derive from TCRdb rather than the authors' analysis. The sample profile shows 450,000 to 600,000 distinct CDR3 sequences; approximately 20% of them were found once. The ten biggest clones cover more than 0.4% of the sample.

This clonotype was found a few times. Its antigen is unknown. Qualities for individual bases were not recorded, and no much larger clone is one base off. The CDR3 goes from the cysteine to the phenylalanine over 15 residues. Left in the record is the CDR3 DNA by itself, 45 bases read in frame from the first base. Trimming takes 5 bases from V and 4 bases from J, and the germline ends sit 17 bases apart. All donors were healthy Caucasians. Three pairs of female monozygotic twins, all aged about 18 to 29 years, were included in the twin cohort. Positive isolation kits from Invitrogen were used to isolate the CD4+ and CD8+ T cell populations. These data were also filed under a second study, of yellow fever vaccine responses in identical twins. The second investigation adds: According to the authors, in identical twins the way T cells responded to vaccination appeared partly convergent and partly personalized. In identical twins, the study followed T cell clones that responded to the vaccine with precision.

Sample: CD4+ T cells sorted from blood. The clonotype comes from a woman between 18 and 29 years old in good health. Recombination linked TRBV12-3 or TRBV12-4 to TRBJ1-2; TRBD1 could be the D gene, as 5 bases match. This receptor has the CDR3 CASSTLGEISYGYTF. The DNA is TGTGCCAGCAGTACTTTGGGGGAGATTTCCTATGGCTACACCTTC.